This T cell receptor beta chain was found in a study of blood T cell repertoires in COVID-19. In the study overall: Researchers got acute and convalescent COVID-19 samples from the United States, Italy and Spain.

Authors' analysis steps: Amplifying reference gene primers gave estimates of nucleated cell counts. Sequenced by immunoSEQ multiplex PCR; TCRdb stores in-frame clones only, minus some. V and J calls and clone size are copied from that table; D and trimming were computed from the DNA. The sample yields 90,000 to 120,000 clones, about nine tenths seen once. Germline loops: CDR1 SGHRS, CDR2 YFSETQ. J gave up 8 bases and V 4 bases, and 21 bases lay outside the gene matches. The CDR3 runs 20 residues. V gene TRBV5-1 combines with J gene TRBJ2-1; 13 nucleotides line up with TRBD2. This TCR was sampled from a human donor in a cohort sampled during active COVID-19. Sample: peripheral blood. The CDR3 protein is CASSGGGTPGLAGDVYEQFF. The CDR3 DNA sequence: TGCGCCAGCAGCGGGGGCGGGACGCCCGGACTAGCGGGAGATGTCTATGAGCAGTTCTTC.